Listed below are T cell receptor beta chains from one sample, sequenced in a study of shared clonotypes between healthy human individuals. The data were produced by immunoSEQ multiplex PCR, yet TCRdb's version contains in-frame clones alone and is incomplete. The table has approximately 2.5 million clones, over 85% seen once; the top ten hold more than 0.35%. The sequenced sample consisted of naive CD4+ T cells from PBMCs. The source is a man between 18 and 35 years old in good health. Some clones in this sample may be carry-over from other donors' samples. Each CDR3 is given with its conserved first and last residue. Fields, in order: CDR3 length, J gene, V gene, clone size, D gene, CDR3 DNA, CDR3 protein. D genes are given only for firm matches. Clone sizes are given selectively: once, few, many, or a class where the clone is expanded.

15 | TRBJ2-7 | TRBV4-2 | . | TRBD2 | TGTGCCAGCAGCTACAGTCCAGCGGGAGCTACTGAGCAGTACTTC | CASSYSPAGATEQYF
17 | TRBJ2-2 | TRBV7-2 | . | TRBD2 | TGTGCCAGCAGCCCAGAGGCGGCGGGAGTAATCACCGGGGAGCTGTTTTTT | CASSPEAAGVITGELFF
15 | TRBJ2-4 | TRBV29-1 | . | . | TGCAGCGTTGAAAATACAGGGCACGCCAAAAACATTCAGTACTTC | CSVENTGHAKNIQYF
14 | TRBJ2-3 | TRBV9 | . | TRBD1 | TGTGCCAGCAGCGTCGGACAGGGTTGGGATACGCAGTATTTT | CASSVGQGWDTQYF
15 | TRBJ2-7 | TRBV7-3 | . | TRBD1 | TGTGCCAGCAGCTTGGGACAGGGAATATCCTACGAGCAGTACTTC | CASSLGQGISYEQYF
11 | TRBJ2-1 | TRBV2 | . | . | TGTGCCAGCAGACCAAAGGGAGAGCAGTTCTTC | CASRPKGEQFF
12 | TRBJ2-5 | TRBV27 | . | TRBD2 | TGTGCCAGCGGCGGGAGCCGAGGGGAGCAGTACTTC | CASGGSRGEQYF
14 | TRBJ2-7 | TRBV28 | . | . | TGTGCCAGCAGCCTTGGTGGAAATGGGTACGAGCAGTACTTC | CASSLGGNGYEQYF
17 | TRBJ2-5 | TRBV7-9 | . | . | TGTGCCAGCAGCTTAGCACTCCGGGGCGATGATGAGGAGACCCAGTACTTC | CASSLALRGDDEETQYF
15 | TRBJ2-1 | TRBV10-2 | . | . | TGCGCCAGCAGTGAGTCGGGGGGCTCCTACAATGAGCAGTTCTTC | CASSESGGSYNEQFF
11 | TRBJ2-3 | TRBV6-1 | . | TRBD1 | TGTGCCAGCCGAAGACAGGGCAATCAGTATTTT | CASRRQGNQYF
20 | TRBJ2-7 | TRBV14 | . | . | TGTGCCAGCAGCCAAGATTTTTTCTCAGGGTTCTGGTCAAGGGCCCACGAGCAGTACTTC | CASSQDFFSGFWSRAHEQYF
15 | TRBJ1-1 | TRBV11-1 | . | . | TGTGCCAGCAGCTCCCGTGGGATGGGGAACACTGAAGCTTTCTTT | CASSSRGMGNTEAFF
16 | TRBJ2-7 | TRBV9 | . | TRBD2 | TGTGCCAGCAGCGCCCGGGACGGCGGGAGCGGCTACGAGCAGTACTTC | CASSARDGGSGYEQYF
15 | TRBJ1-2 | TRBV27 | . | . | TGTGCCAGCAGTTTACCCCCCCCGGGCCTCTATGGCTACACCTTC | CASSLPPPGLYGYTF
15 | TRBJ1-1 | TRBV6-5 | . | . | TGTGCCAGCAGTGTCCCGGGACGGAATCTCCTTGAAGCTTTCTTT | CASSVPGRNLLEAFF
15 | TRBJ2-4 | TRBV29-1 | . | . | TGCAGCGTTGAAGACACCGGGACCTCCGAAAACATTCAGTACTTC | CSVEDTGTSENIQYF
15 | TRBJ1-5 | TRBV28 | . | . | TGTGCCAGCAATTTAGGGGGGTCTAGCAATCAGCCCCAGCATTTT | CASNLGGSSNQPQHF
14 | TRBJ1-1 | TRBV18 | . | . | TGTGCCAGCTCACCTCAGCGCGAAAGCGAAAAAGCTTTCTTT | CASSPQRESEKAFF
16 | TRBJ2-3 | TRBV5-1 | . | . | TGCGCCAGCAGACTGGAATTGGTCAAGAGCACAGATACGCAGTATTTT | CASRLELVKSTDTQYF
16 | TRBJ1-4 | TRBV15 | . | . | TGTGCCACCAGCAGAGATTACGGGGGGACAAATGAAAAACTGTTTTTT | CATSRDYGGTNEKLFF
16 | TRBJ2-1 | TRBV7-8 | . | . | TGTGCCAGCAGTTTCCAGCCGAAACTAGTTTTGGATGAGCAGTTCTTC | CASSFQPKLVLDEQFF
16 | TRBJ1-1 | TRBV7-9 | . | . | TGTGCCAGCAGCTCCTCAATGGGGGTACTGAACACTGAAGCTTTCTTT | CASSSSMGVLNTEAFF
16 | TRBJ2-3 | TRBV19 | . | . | TGTGCCAGTAGTTTAAACAGGCGGCCATACACAGATACGCAGTATTTT | CASSLNRRPYTDTQYF
17 | TRBJ2-3 | TRBV7-3 | . | TRBD2 | TGTGCCAGCAGCCCGCAACGGACTAGCGGTAGCACAGATACGCAGTATTTT | CASSPQRTSGSTDTQYF
15 | TRBJ1-4 | TRBV14 | . | TRBD1 | TGTGCCAGCAGCCGAACACGGGACAGGGATGAAAAACTGTTTTTT | CASSRTRDRDEKLFF
15 | TRBJ1-2 | TRBV19 | . | TRBD1 | TGTGCCAGTAGTGTACCCGGGACAGGCCCCTATGGCTACACCTTC | CASSVPGTGPYGYTF
14 | TRBJ2-5 | TRBV2 | . | TRBD2 | TGTGCCAGCAGCGGGACTACCCCGATCGAGACCCAGTACTTC | CASSGTTPIETQYF
14 | TRBJ1-1 | TRBV4-1 | . | . | TGCGCCAGCCGGGCCCCTTCCAGTGGCGCTGAAGCTTTCTTT | CASRAPSSGAEAFF
14 | TRBJ1-3 | TRBV15 | . | . | TGTGCCACCAGCAGAGCGGACTCTGGAAACACCATATATTTT | CATSRADSGNTIYF
12 | TRBJ1-2 | TRBV28 | few | . | TGTGCCAGCAGTTGGGGTAACTATGGCTACACCTTC | CASSWGNYGYTF
14 | TRBJ2-1 | TRBV27 | . | . | TGTGCCAGCAGTGAGGGGAGGCGGGTCCATGAGCAGTTCTTC | CASSEGRRVHEQFF
13 | TRBJ1-1 | TRBV14 | once | . | TGTGCCAGCAGCCAAGATGGGCGGGCTGAAGCTTTCTTT | CASSQDGRAEAFF
14 | TRBJ2-5 | TRBV15 | . | . | TGTGCCACCAGCACGACATCGTACCAAGAGACCCAGTACTTC | CATSTTSYQETQYF
16 | TRBJ2-6 | TRBV18 | . | . | TGTGCCAGCTCACCGGGGCGGACCTCTGGGGCCAACGTCCTGACTTTC | CASSPGRTSGANVLTF
12 | TRBJ1-2 | TRBV7-9 | . | . | TGTGCCAGCAGCCCCACAGGGTATGGCTACACCTTC | CASSPTGYGYTF
15 | TRBJ1-4 | TRBV5-1 | . | . | TGCGCCAGCAGCTTGGGGGGGTCAGCAAATGAAAAACTGTTTTTT | CASSLGGSANEKLFF
12 | TRBJ1-1 | TRBV7-9 | . | . | TGTGCCAGCAGCTTGGCGGGGCCTGAAGCTTTCTTT | CASSLAGPEAFF
15 | TRBJ2-2 | TRBV9 | . | TRBD2 | TGTGCCAGCGGACTAGCGGGAGTTGGTACCGGGGAGCTGTTTTTT | CASGLAGVGTGELFF
14 | TRBJ2-3 | TRBV6-6 | . | TRBD1 | TGTGCCAGCAGCAGGGACAGATACACAGATACGCAGTATTTT | CASSRDRYTDTQYF
14 | TRBJ1-6 | TRBV9 | . | . | TGTGCCAGCAGCGGCCTTGGGGGCCACTCACCCCTCCACTTT | CASSGLGGHSPLHF
15 | TRBJ1-2 | TRBV19 | . | . | TGTGCCAGTCGAAAAACGGGGGAGGATGGCTATGGCTACACCTTC | CASRKTGEDGYGYTF
15 | TRBJ1-3 | TRBV5-1 | . | . | TGCGCCAGCAGCTCCTTCGGGGCCTCTGGAAACACCATATATTTT | CASSSFGASGNTIYF
14 | TRBJ2-3 | TRBV29-1 | once | . | TGCAGCGTTGAAGGTGTGGTTCGAGGAGATACGCAGTATTTT | CSVEGVVRGDTQYF
13 | TRBJ2-1 | TRBV2 | . | . | TGTGCCAGCAGTTACATGGGATACAATGAGCAGTTCTTC | CASSYMGYNEQFF
14 | TRBJ2-2 | TRBV19 | . | . | TGTGCCACCACTTTCGGGCCGAACACCGGGGAGCTGTTTTTT | CATTFGPNTGELFF
15 | TRBJ1-5 | TRBV2 | . | . | TGTGCCAGCAGCAGCCCTGTGGAGAGCAATCAGCCCCAGCATTTT | CASSSPVESNQPQHF
15 | TRBJ2-7 | TRBV5-1 | . | TRBD1 | TGCGCCAGCAGCCCCGGGACAGGGGGCTTGAACGAGCAGTACTTC | CASSPGTGGLNEQYF
13 | TRBJ1-2 | TRBV11-1 | . | . | TGTGCCAGCAGCTCAGACCTTCGGCGGGGCTACACCTTC | CASSSDLRRGYTF
14 | TRBJ2-7 | TRBV5-5 | . | TRBD1 | TGTGCCAGCACGGAACAGGGGGGAAACTACGAGCAGTACTTC | CASTEQGGNYEQYF
15 | TRBJ1-6 | TRBV28 | . | . | TGTGCCAGCAGTTTCCCGACACTAACAAATTCACCCCTCCACTTT | CASSFPTLTNSPLHF